Below are 11 T cell receptor beta chains sequenced from a single sample in a study of blood T cell repertoires in COVID-19. TCRdb's copy holds only in-frame clones and misses some; the assay was immunoSEQ multiplex PCR. The table includes approximately 250,000 clones, 75% to 95% detected once. Sample: PBMCs or T cells enriched from blood (not recorded which). The source is a man aged 40-49 years who had been exposed to COVID-19.

The CDR3 region has the DNA TGTGCTTGTAGCGGGATATTCACCGGGGAGCTGTTTTTT. Translated: CACSGIFTGELFF. The V and J genes are TRBV11-2 and TRBJ2-2; 8 bases align to TRBD2. Germline V gene lookup returns CDR1 SGHAT and CDR2 FQNNGV. CDR3 length: 13 residues.

The rearrangement links TRBV7-9 to TRBJ2-2; TRBD1 aligns across 10 bases. The J segment lost 7 bases and the V segment lost 4 bases, leaving 6 bases of the junction unmatched. Looked up from germline, CDR1 is SEHNR and CDR2 is FQNEAQ (reference sequence). The CDR3 consists of 15 residues. CDR3 DNA sequence: TGTGCCAGCAGCTACAGACAGGGGGCAAACGGGGAGCTGTTTTTT. Its translation is CASSYRQGANGELFF.

The V and J genes are TRBV19 and TRBJ2-1; no reliable D call. Germline V gene data show CDR1 as LNHDA and CDR2 as SQIVND (reference sequence). This CDR3 comprises 14 residues. Trimming left V 5 bases short and J 8 bases short, with 16 bases between. CDR3 nucleotides: TGTGCCAGTAGTCCGGAGCCCGCGTTCGATGAGCAGTTCTTC. Amino acids: CASSPEPAFDEQFF. The whole variable domain, remainder taken from reference TRBV19 and TRBJ2-1, is DGGITQSPKYLFRKEGQNVTLSCEQNLNHDAMYWYRQDPGQGLRLIYYSQIVNDFQKGDIAEGYSVSREKKESFPLTVTSAQKNPTAFYLCASSPEPAFDEQFFGPGTRLTVL.

The chain has TRBV5-1 and TRBJ1-4; D is unclear. Looked up from germline, CDR1 is SGHRS and CDR2 is YFSETQ. V was shortened by 0 bases and J by 0 bases, with 9 bases between the two germline ends. This CDR3 comprises 16 residues. The CDR3 here is CASSLGQVTTNEKLFF. CDR3 nucleotides: TGCGCCAGCAGCTTGGGGCAGGTTACAACTAATGAAAAACTGTTTTTT.

The rearrangement joins TRBV13 to TRBJ2-7; possible D gene TRBD2, 6 bases. The germline V gene encodes CDR1 PRHDT and CDR2 FYEKMQ (reference sequence). The V end lost 3 bases, the J end lost 6 bases, and 12 bases lay between the germline ends. The CDR3 covers 13 residues. CDR3 residues: CASSFGGRFEQYF. For the CDR3, the DNA is TGTGCCAGCAGCTTCGGGGGACGTTTCGAGCAGTACTTC.

V and J are TRBV28 and TRBJ1-2, with a weak D call TRBD1 (5 bases). Looked up from germline, CDR1 is MDHEN and CDR2 is SYDVKM. This CDR3 contains 15 residues. The V and J ends lost 4 bases and 5 bases respectively, with 17 bases between them. Here the CDR3 reads CASSSGLAVVYGYTF. CDR3 in DNA: TGTGCCAGCAGTTCAGGGCTAGCGGTAGTTTATGGCTACACCTTC.

The rearrangement uses TRBV6-5 and TRBJ2-6, with 7 bases that match TRBD1. The ends lost 6 bases at V and 2 bases at J; junction bases unmatched: 4. Germline V lookup: CDR1 MNHEY, CDR2 SVGAGI. This CDR3 contains 15 residues. CDR3 amino acids: CASSLGGAGANVLTF. The CDR3 DNA sequence: TGTGCCAGCAGCCTAGGGGGCGCTGGGGCCAACGTCCTGACTTTC.

V is TRBV4-3 and J is TRBJ2-4; TRBD1 matches at 10 bases. CDR1 and CDR2 (germline): LGHNA, YSLEER. With 2 bases clipped from V and 7 bases from J, the junction kept 8 bases outside the gene matches. The CDR3 runs to 16 residues. The CDR3 here is CASSQYPGQGRNIQYF. As DNA, the CDR3 is TGCGCCAGCAGCCAATACCCGGGACAGGGGAGGAACATTCAGTACTTC.

J is TRBJ1-1 and V is TRBV2; 9 bases are shared with TRBD1. Germline trimming cut 1 base from V and 8 bases from J; bases unmatched to any gene: 2. The germline V gene encodes CDR1 SNHLY and CDR2 FYNNEI. CDR3 length: 13 residues. The CDR3 nucleotides are TGTGCCAGCAGTGAAGACAGGGGGCAAGAAGCTTTCTTT. Its protein product is CASSEDRGQEAFF.

J is TRBJ2-1 and V is TRBV7-3; D perhaps matches TRBD2 (6 bases). CDR1 and CDR2 from the germline V gene are SGHTA and FQGTGA. The V end was cut by 2 bases, the J end by 4 bases, with 12 bases between. CDR3 length: 15 amino acids. The CDR3 spells CASSLSGTGYNEQFF. CDR3 in DNA: TGTGCCAGCAGCTTATCGGGGACTGGGTACAATGAGCAGTTCTTC. Complete variable domain (other parts from reference TRBV7-3 and TRBJ2-1): GAGVSQTPSNKVTEKGKYVELRCDPISGHTALYWYRQSLGQGPEFLIYFQGTGAADDSGLPNDRFFAVRPEGSVSTLKIQRTERGDSAVYLCASSLSGTGYNEQFFGPGTRLTVL.

V usage is TRBV6-2 or TRBV6-3 and J usage is TRBJ2-1, with a possible D match to TRBD1 (5 bases). Trimming shortened V by 2 bases and J by 1 base, and 9 bases separated the two germline ends. Germline V gene data show CDR1 as MNHEY and CDR2 as SVGEGT. CDR3 size: 15 residues. The CDR3 sequence: CASSYPRVSYNEQFF. The CDR3 nucleotides read TGTGCCAGCAGTTACCCCAGGGTTTCCTACAATGAGCAGTTCTTC.